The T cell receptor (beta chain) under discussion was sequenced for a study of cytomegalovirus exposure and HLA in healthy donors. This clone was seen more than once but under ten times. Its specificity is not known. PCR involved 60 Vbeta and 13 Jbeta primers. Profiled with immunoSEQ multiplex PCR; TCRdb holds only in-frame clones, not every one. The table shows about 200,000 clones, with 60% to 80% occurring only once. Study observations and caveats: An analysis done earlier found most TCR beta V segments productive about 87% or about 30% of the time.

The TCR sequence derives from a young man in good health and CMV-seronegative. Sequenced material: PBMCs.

CDR3 residues: CASSLEGDYGYTF. The CDR3, as DNA: TGTGCCAGCAGCTTGGAAGGAGATTATGGCTACACCTTC. The genes are TRBV7-9 and TRBJ1-2; D remains ambiguous. Trimming left V 3 bases short and J 5 bases short, with 10 bases between. CDR3 length: 13 residues. CDR1 is SEHNR, CDR2 FQNEAQ, per germline (reference sequence).